Listed here are 6 T cell receptor beta chains from one sample, sequenced in a study of molecular identifiers for immune sequencing clone quantification. In TCRdb, the PCR reads were re-called with MiXCR into one record per CDR3 protein. The sample carries around 460,000 distinct CDR3 sequences, about 21% recorded once. Sequencing was done on a sample of naive CD8+ T cells from blood, with Jurkat cell RNA spiked in. Stated subset: FACS-sorted CD8+CD4-CCR7+CD45RA+ naive T cells. These receptors originate from a human donor in good health. Some libraries in this study had Jurkat cell RNA spiked in.

This clonotype was picked up one time. This may be a read error: a much more frequent sequence differs by one nucleotide. J is TRBJ2-7 and V is TRBV4-1; 7 bases fit TRBD1. With V trimmed by 4 bases and J by 4 bases, 7 bases remained unmatched. The CDR3 extends over 14 amino acids. Per the germline V gene, CDR1 is MGHRA and CDR2 is YSYEKL. The CDR3 nucleotides read TGCGCCAGCAGCCCAAAGGGCAGGGGGTACGAGCAGTACTTC. Translating it yields CASSPKGRGYEQYF.

There are a few counts of this clonotype. This sequence joins TRBV7-6 and TRBJ2-1, with 7 positions matching TRBD1. The CDR3 is made up of 16 amino acids. Germline lookup yields CDR1 SGHVS and CDR2 FNYEAQ. V gave up 2 bases and J gave up 5 bases; unmatched junction bases: 9. For the CDR3, the DNA is TGTGCCAGCAGCTTAACCCCGCCAGACAGGGACAATGAGCAGTTCTTC. Its translation is CASSLTPPDRDNEQFF.

This clonotype was counted at least ten times. J is TRBJ2-7 and V is TRBV7-2; perhaps TRBD2 as D (6 bases). The CDR3 length is 14 residues. Germline CDR1 is SGHTA and CDR2 is FQGNSA. Between the trimmed V and J ends, which lost 1 base and 4 bases, there was a span of 11 bases. This chain's CDR3 is CASSLEGLMYEQYF. Written as DNA, the CDR3 is TGTGCCAGCAGCTTAGAAGGACTAATGTACGAGCAGTACTTC.

This clonotype was recorded many times. The gene calls are TRBV7-2 and TRBJ1-2; D may be TRBD1 (5 bases). The CDR3 totals 14 residues. V dropped 4 bases and J dropped 7 bases, with 16 bases sitting between them. The germline CDR1 and CDR2 sequences are SGHTA and FQGNSA. CDR3 amino acids: CASSSLQGGSGYTF. The CDR3 nucleotides are TGTGCCAGCAGCTCCCTCCAGGGAGGCAGTGGCTACACCTTC. Full variable domain (outside the CDR3, taken from reference TRBV7-2 and TRBJ1-2): GAGVSQSPSNKVTEKGKDVELRCDPISGHTALYWYRQSLGQGLEFLIYFQGNSAPDKSGLPSDRFSAERTGGSVSTLTIQRTQQEDSAVYLCASSSLQGGSGYTFGSGTRLTVV.

J is TRBJ2-7 and V is TRBV27; D possibly uses TRBD1 or TRBD2 (5 bases each). CDR1 and CDR2 from the germline V gene are MNHEY and SMNVEV (reference sequence). Trimming cost V 0 bases and J 2 bases, with 8 bases left between them. This CDR3 is built from 14 residues. The CDR3 spells CASSLSGDAYEQYF. CDR3 in DNA: TGTGCCAGCAGTTTATCGGGGGATGCCTACGAGCAGTACTTC.

Of note for this clonotype: This may arise from a read error, as a much more abundant clone is one base away. The chain recombines TRBV4-2 with TRBJ2-4; D call uncertain. The J call is uncertain, as TRBJ2-1 better fits the DNA end. Germline V gives CDR1 LGHNA, CDR2 YNFKEQ. This CDR3 has 15 residues. The CDR3 bases are TGTGCCAGCAGCCAAGAACTGTCCCCGGTTGGCATTCAGTTCTTC. Its translation: CASSQELSPVGIQFF.